The 15 T cell receptor beta chains below come from one sample, sequenced in a study of T-cell reconstitution after alpha-beta-depleted transplantation in children. Using unique molecular identifiers, the investigators prepared the TCRbeta library. Using its own MiXCR run on the PCR reads, TCRdb lists one record per CDR3 protein. This table has 120,000 to 150,000 distinct CDR3 sequences, around 8.8% appearing once. Here the sequenced sample was PBMCs, mostly from graft donor cells, taken 180 days after TCRalphabeta/CD19-depleted stem cell transplant. The origin of the receptors is a female patient aged 2-15 years who had a stem cell transplant for congenital amegakaryocytic thrombocytopenia, so the T cells may come from the graft donor.

This clonotype was observed at least ten times. This chain connects TRBV11-3 to TRBJ2-1, with D possibly TRBD1 on 5 matching bases. The CDR3 consists of 14 residues. Per germline, CDR1 SGHNT and CDR2 YENEEA. V was trimmed by 1 base and J by 3 bases, leaving 7 bases between them. The CDR3 region is CASSLGQNYNEQFF. CDR3 in DNA: TGTGCCAGCAGCTTAGGACAGAACTACAATGAGCAGTTCTTC.

This clonotype occurred many times. The chain links TRBV7-9 to TRBJ1-1; maybe TRBD1 (5 bases). The CDR3 covers 14 residues. V lost 5 bases, J lost 4 bases, and 14 bases lay in between. Per germline, CDR1 SEHNR and CDR2 FQNEAQ (reference sequence). Written as DNA, the CDR3 is TGTGCCAGCAGCGAGAGGGGAGGTGCCACTGAAGCTTTCTTT. Translation gives CASSERGGATEAFF.

There are many counts of this clonotype. J is TRBJ1-5 and V is TRBV2; TRBD1 matches at 8 bases. This CDR3 spans 17 amino acids. CDR1 is SNHLY, CDR2 FYNNEI, per germline. V shed 5 bases and J 0 bases; nucleotides not matched to a gene: 9. The CDR3 DNA reads TGTGCCAGCAGTCCGGACAGGGCTCCCTATAGCAATCAGCCCCAGCATTTT. It codes for CASSPDRAPYSNQPQHF.

There are a few counts of this clonotype. V and J are TRBV5-6 and TRBJ2-3, with TRBD2 matching over 10 bases. The CDR3 runs to 18 residues. Germline-derived CDR1 and CDR2 are SGHDT and YYEEEE. V lost 3 bases, J lost 3 bases, and 13 bases stayed unmatched. For the CDR3, the DNA is TGTGCCAGCAGCTCGCCACTAGCGGGGAGCCTCGGGACAGATACGCAGTATTTT. As protein: CASSSPLAGSLGTDTQYF.

Regarding this clonotype: The junction does not match germline at one end; this may be a read error. The chain has TRBV4-2 and TRBJ2-1, with TRBD2 identical over 9 bases. The CDR3 covers 12 residues. Looked up from germline, CDR1 is LGHNA and CDR2 is YNFKEQ. The DNA of the CDR3 is TGTGCCAGCAGCCAAGAGGGACTAGCAATTGTCTTC. It yields the protein CASSQEGLAIVF.

This clonotype was observed many times. The CDR3 protein is CASSPIDRGPETQYF. Here the CDR3 DNA reads TGTGCCAGCAGCCCAATCGACAGGGGGCCAGAGACCCAGTACTTC. The chain employs TRBV7-9 and TRBJ2-5; 10 bases align to TRBD1. With 5 bases clipped from V and 4 bases from J, the junction kept 7 bases outside the gene matches. The CDR3 runs 15 residues. The germline CDR1 and CDR2 sequences are SEHNR and FQNEAQ (reference sequence).

In this sample, this clonotype turned up a few times. The V call is TRBV28, the J call TRBJ2-7; TRBD2 is a possible D gene (6 bases). CDR1 and CDR2 from the germline V gene are MDHEN and SYDVKM. CDR3 size: 15 residues. Trimming took off 7 bases at V and 3 bases at J, with 19 bases between the two ends. The chain's CDR3 is CASTRSSGGLYEQYF. The DNA of the CDR3 is TGTGCCAGCACACGGAGTAGCGGCGGACTCTACGAGCAGTACTTC.

This clonotype was seen repeatedly, ten times or more. The chain uses TRBV29-1 and TRBJ2-7; the D is unclear. Deletions cut 6 bases from V and 0 bases from J, with 12 bases between. CDR1 and CDR2 (germline): SQVTM, ANQGSEA. The CDR3 is 13 residues long. The CDR3 loop is CSVAQDGSYEQYF. The CDR3 DNA is TGCAGCGTCGCCCAGGACGGCTCCTACGAGCAGTACTTC.

The gene calls are TRBV12-3 or TRBV12-4 and TRBJ2-5; D is possibly TRBD1 (5 bases). CDR3 length equals 13 residues. With 6 bases removed from V and 5 bases from J, the gap between germline ends came to 13 bases. CDR3 sequence (DNA): TGTGCCAGCAGGTCAGGGATTGTGGAGACCCAGTACTTC. Translation gives CASRSGIVETQYF.

This clonotype was found a few times. V and J are TRBV5-5 and TRBJ2-7; D not certain. CDR1 is SGHKS, CDR2 YYEKEE, per germline (reference sequence). Between the trimmed V and J ends, which lost 4 bases and 0 bases, there was a span of 20 bases. The CDR3 loop spans 17 amino acids. The CDR3, as DNA: TGTGCCAGCAGCCAGGCCGGCCTATGGATGGGCTCCTACGAGCAGTACTTC. Protein product: CASSQAGLWMGSYEQYF. Supplemented by reference TRBV5-5 and TRBJ2-7, the full variable domain reads DAGVTQSPTHLIKTRGQQVTLRCSPISGHKSVSWYQQVLGQGPQFIFQYYEKEERGRGNFPDRFSARQFPNYSSELNVNALLLGDSALYLCASSQAGLWMGSYEQYFGPGTRLTVT.

This clonotype appeared a few times. The CDR3 reads CSAQPLAGGRETQYF. CDR3 DNA: TGCAGTGCCCAGCCCCTAGCGGGAGGGCGAGAGACCCAGTACTTC. The chain employs TRBV20-1 and TRBJ2-5; 12 bases line up with TRBD2. V trimming: 6 bases; J trimming: 4 bases; junction bases outside the gene matches: 9. Germline CDR1 and CDR2: DFQATT and SNEGSKA (reference sequence). The CDR3 is 15 residues long.

This clonotype was counted at least ten times. The chain joins TRBV4-1 to TRBJ2-1; 11 nucleotides agree with TRBD2. Trimming cost V 5 bases and J 6 bases; bases outside gene matches: 6. The CDR3 runs 15 residues. Per germline, CDR1 MGHRA and CDR2 YSYEKL. This CDR3 reads CASSALAGGINEQFF. The CDR3 nucleotides are TGCGCCAGCAGCGCCCTAGCGGGAGGTATCAATGAGCAGTTCTTC.

This clonotype was counted ten times or more. This chain links TRBV20-1 with TRBJ2-2; tentatively, D is TRBD1 or TRBD2 (5 bases each). Germline CDR1 and CDR2: DFQATT and SNEGSKA (reference sequence). Trimming removed 3 bases from V and 1 base from J, with 27 bases in between. The CDR3 totals 20 residues. CDR3 DNA: TGCAGTGCTAGCCTGGCGTGGGGGATCCGGGACGGTGTGAACACCGGGGAGCTGTTTTTT. Residues: CSASLAWGIRDGVNTGELFF.

This clonotype was recorded many times. This may arise from a read error, as a much more abundant clone is one base away. The chain is built from TRBV5-1 and TRBJ2-6; maybe TRBD1 (5 bases). The CDR3 extends over 15 amino acids. In germline, CDR1 is SGHRS, CDR2 YFSETQ. The CDR3 DNA is TGCGCCAGCAGCTTGAGGAGCTCTGGGGCCAACGGCCTGACTTTC. Amino acid sequence: CASSLRSSGANGLTF.

This chain connects TRBV11-2 to TRBJ2-7, with 7 bases matching TRBD1. The CDR3 loop spans 14 amino acids. Per the germline V gene, CDR1 is SGHAT and CDR2 is FQNNGV. The J segment lost 2 bases and the V segment lost 0 bases, leaving 1 base of the junction unmatched. In DNA, the CDR3 is TGTGCCAGCAGCTTAGATGGACAGGCCTACGAGCAGTACTTC. This codes for CASSLDGQAYEQYF. Complete variable domain (other parts from reference TRBV11-2 and TRBJ2-7): EAGVAQSPRYKIIEKRQSVAFWCNPISGHATLYWYQQILGQGPKLLIQFQNNGVVDDSQLPKDRFSAERLKGVDSTLKIQPAKLEDSAVYLCASSLDGQAYEQYFGPGTRLTVT.